These 9 T cell receptor beta chains were sequenced from one sample in a study of response to subunit inactivated influenza vaccine. TCRdb used MiXCR to reprocess the RT-PCR reads, holding one entry per CDR3 protein. Found here are some 640,000 distinct CDR3 sequences, over 11% of them singletons; the top ten hold 5.5% to 7%. The sample here was PBMCs from blood, taken roughly 15 days before vaccination. The receptors come from a man aged 45 to 65 who received an inactivated influenza vaccine.

This clonotype has more than one count but fewer than ten. The V call is TRBV2, the J call TRBJ1-5; possible D gene TRBD1, 6 bases. The CDR3 extends over 18 amino acids. Per the germline V gene, CDR1 is SNHLY and CDR2 is FYNNEI. V was cut by 5 bases and J by 1 base, with 21 bases left in between. The CDR3 DNA sequence: TGTGCCAGCAGTCCCGGGACACTGAGAGGGATAAGCAATCAGCCCCAGCATTTT. It translates to CASSPGTLRGISNQPQHF. Combining the CDR3 with reference TRBV2 and TRBJ1-5 gives the whole variable domain EPEVTQTPSHQVTQMGQEVILRCVPISNHLYFYWYRQILGQKVEFLVSFYNNEISEKSEIFDDQFSVERPDGSNFTLKIRSTKLEDSAMYFCASSPGTLRGISNQPQHFGDGTRLSIL.

V gene TRBV10-3 combines with J gene TRBJ2-7; D is unresolved. The germline V and J ends were trimmed by 6 bases and 3 bases, with 12 bases remaining between them. CDR3 length equals 13 residues. From germline, CDR1 is ENHRY and CDR2 SYGVKD. The CDR3 bases are TGTGCCATCAGGCCCGCGACCAACTACGAGCAGTACTTC. The encoded protein is CAIRPATNYEQYF.

This clonotype was found a few times. This sequence joins TRBV7-2 and TRBJ2-5; 7 nucleotides match TRBD2. The CDR3 is 16 residues long. J was trimmed by 1 base and V by 1 base; bases with no gene match: 6. Germline loops: CDR1 SGHTA, CDR2 FQGNSA. CDR3 nucleotides: TGTGCCAGCAGCTTAGTTCAGGTAGCGGGCCAAGAGACCCAGTACTTC. Translation gives CASSLVQVAGQETQYF.

This clonotype was recorded a few times. The chain combines TRBV9 with TRBJ2-1; tentatively, D is TRBD1 (5 bases). Germline V gene lookup returns CDR1 SGDLS and CDR2 YYNGEE. V shed 0 bases and J shed 4 bases, with 11 bases lying between them. This CDR3 has 15 amino acids. For the CDR3, the DNA is TGTGCCAGCAGCGTAGTTGGGGCCGGATACAATGAGCAGTTCTTC. Translating gives CASSVVGAGYNEQFF.

The table lists this clonotype with many counts. The chain combines TRBV5-1 with TRBJ2-2; unclear D gene. Trimming took off 4 bases at V and 4 bases at J, with 14 bases between the two ends. The CDR3 sequence is 15 residues long. CDR1 is SGHRS and CDR2 is YFSETQ in the germline V gene. CDR3 loop: CASSQESRTTGELFF. The CDR3 bases are TGCGCCAGCAGCCAAGAAAGTAGGACCACCGGGGAGCTGTTTTTT.

The chain links TRBV9 to TRBJ2-1; D is tentatively TRBD1 or TRBD2 (6 bases each). Trimming shortened V by 0 bases and J by 6 bases, and 16 bases separated the two germline ends. Germline V gives CDR1 SGDLS, CDR2 YYNGEE. The CDR3 spans 16 residues. In DNA, the CDR3 is TGTGCCAGCAGCGTAGCCCCCCCACAGGGAGGCAATGAGCAGTTCTTC. Its protein is CASSVAPPQGGNEQFF.

The chain links TRBV13 to TRBJ2-3; TRBD2 agrees at 9 bases. The ends lost 5 bases at V and 5 bases at J; junction bases unmatched: 11. CDR1 is PRHDT, CDR2 FYEKMQ, per germline (reference sequence). The CDR3 sequence is 16 residues long. The CDR3 nucleotides are TGTGCCAGCAGCCCCGTGGGAGCGGGGGGAAGAGATACGCAGTATTTT. The encoded protein is CASSPVGAGGRDTQYF.

In its sample, this clonotype was seen a few times. V usage is TRBV21-1 and J usage is TRBJ2-5; the table names TRBD1, a call not compared with the DNA. TRBV21-1 is deemed a pseudogene. The CDR3 extends over 16 amino acids. The CDR3: CASSLAPTGDRETQYF. The CDR3 bases are TGTGCCAGCAGCCTGGCCCCGACAGGGGATCGGGAGACCCAGTACTTC.

The rearrangement links TRBV29-1 to TRBJ1-2, with 10 bases matching TRBD1. The CDR3 length is 14 residues. V shed 4 bases, J shed 2 bases, and the junction held 4 bases outside the gene matches. Germline CDR1 reads SQVTM; CDR2 reads ANQGSEA. The CDR3 coding sequence is TGCAGCGTTGGGGGGGACAGGGGAAACTATGGCTACACCTTC. This codes for CSVGGDRGNYGYTF.